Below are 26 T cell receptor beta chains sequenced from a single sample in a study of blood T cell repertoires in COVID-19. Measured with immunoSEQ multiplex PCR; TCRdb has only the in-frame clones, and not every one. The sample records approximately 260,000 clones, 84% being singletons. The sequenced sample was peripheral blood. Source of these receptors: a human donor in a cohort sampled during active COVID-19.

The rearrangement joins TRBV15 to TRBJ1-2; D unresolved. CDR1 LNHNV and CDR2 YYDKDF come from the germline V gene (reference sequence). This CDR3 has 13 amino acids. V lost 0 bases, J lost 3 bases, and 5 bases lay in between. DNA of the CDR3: TGTGCCACCAGCAGAGAGCCAGACTATGGCTACACCTTC. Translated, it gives CATSREPDYGYTF.

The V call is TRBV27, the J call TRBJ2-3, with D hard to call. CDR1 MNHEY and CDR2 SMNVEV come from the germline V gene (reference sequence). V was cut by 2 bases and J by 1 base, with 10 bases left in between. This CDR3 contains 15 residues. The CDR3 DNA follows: TGTGCCAGCAGTTTACTGAGTATCGGCACAGATACGCAGTATTTT. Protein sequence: CASSLLSIGTDTQYF.

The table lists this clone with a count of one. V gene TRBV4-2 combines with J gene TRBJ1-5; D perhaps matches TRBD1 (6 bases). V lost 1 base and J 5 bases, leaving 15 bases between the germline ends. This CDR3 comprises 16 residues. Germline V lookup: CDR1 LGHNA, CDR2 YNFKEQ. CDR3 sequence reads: CASSQAIDRLDQPQHF. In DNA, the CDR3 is TGTGCCAGCAGCCAAGCAATCGACAGGTTGGATCAGCCCCAGCATTTT.

The CDR3 spells CAIKGTMDSPLHF. The CDR3 coding sequence is TGTGCCATCAAGGGGACAATGGATTCACCCCTCCACTTT. V is TRBV10-3 and J is TRBJ1-6; D may be TRBD1 (6 bases). Germline V gene sequence: CDR1 ENHRY, CDR2 SYGVKD. This CDR3 comprises 13 residues. V was clipped by 7 bases and J by 8 bases, with 12 bases between them.

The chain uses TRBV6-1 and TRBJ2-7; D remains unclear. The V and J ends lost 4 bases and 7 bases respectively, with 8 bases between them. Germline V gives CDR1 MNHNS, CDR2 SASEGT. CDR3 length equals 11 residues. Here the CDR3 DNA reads TGTGCCAGCAGTGGCCCCCTAGAGCAGTACTTC. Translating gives CASSGPLEQYF.

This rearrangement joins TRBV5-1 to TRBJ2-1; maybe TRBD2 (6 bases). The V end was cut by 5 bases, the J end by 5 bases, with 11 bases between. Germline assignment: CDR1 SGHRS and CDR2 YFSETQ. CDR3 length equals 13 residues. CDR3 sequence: CASSTAGNNEQFF. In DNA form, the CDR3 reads TGCGCCAGCAGTACAGCGGGTAACAATGAGCAGTTCTTC.

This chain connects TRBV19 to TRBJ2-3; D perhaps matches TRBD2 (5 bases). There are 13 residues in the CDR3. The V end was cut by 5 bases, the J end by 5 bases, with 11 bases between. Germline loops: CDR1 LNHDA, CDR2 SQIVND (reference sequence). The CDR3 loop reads CASSASRGDTQYF. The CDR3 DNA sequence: TGTGCCAGTAGTGCCTCACGGGGAGATACGCAGTATTTT.

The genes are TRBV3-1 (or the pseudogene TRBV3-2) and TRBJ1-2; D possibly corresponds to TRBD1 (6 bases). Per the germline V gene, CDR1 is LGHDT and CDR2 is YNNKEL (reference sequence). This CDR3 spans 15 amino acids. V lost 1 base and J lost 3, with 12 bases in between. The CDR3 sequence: CASSQARGDDYGYTF. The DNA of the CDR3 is TGTGCCAGCAGCCAAGCCAGGGGAGACGACTATGGCTACACCTTC.

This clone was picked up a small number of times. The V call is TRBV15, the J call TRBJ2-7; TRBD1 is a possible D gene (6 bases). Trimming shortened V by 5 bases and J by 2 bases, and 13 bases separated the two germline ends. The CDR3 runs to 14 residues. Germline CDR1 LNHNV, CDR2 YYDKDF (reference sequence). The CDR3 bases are TGTGCCACCAGCGATACAGGGTATACCTACGAGCAGTACTTC. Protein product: CATSDTGYTYEQYF. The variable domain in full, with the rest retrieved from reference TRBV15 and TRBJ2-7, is DAMVIQNPRYQVTQFGKPVTLSCSQTLNHNVMYWYQQKSSQAPKLLFHYYDKDFNNEADTPDNFQSRRPNTSFCFLDIRSPGLGDTAMYLCATSDTGYTYEQYFGPGTRLTVT.

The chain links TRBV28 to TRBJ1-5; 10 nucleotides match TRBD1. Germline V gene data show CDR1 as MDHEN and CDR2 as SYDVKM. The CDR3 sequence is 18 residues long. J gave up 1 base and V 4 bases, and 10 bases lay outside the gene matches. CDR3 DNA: TGTGCCAGCAGTTCCTCGGGACAGGGGTTGATGAGCAATCAGCCCCAGCATTTT. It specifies CASSSSGQGLMSNQPQHF.

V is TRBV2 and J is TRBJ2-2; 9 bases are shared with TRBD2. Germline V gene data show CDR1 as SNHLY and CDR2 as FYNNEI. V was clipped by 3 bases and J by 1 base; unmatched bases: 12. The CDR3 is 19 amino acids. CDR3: CASSDLGLAKNVNTGELFF. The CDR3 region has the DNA TGTGCCAGCAGTGATCTAGGACTAGCGAAAAATGTGAACACCGGGGAGCTGTTTTTT.

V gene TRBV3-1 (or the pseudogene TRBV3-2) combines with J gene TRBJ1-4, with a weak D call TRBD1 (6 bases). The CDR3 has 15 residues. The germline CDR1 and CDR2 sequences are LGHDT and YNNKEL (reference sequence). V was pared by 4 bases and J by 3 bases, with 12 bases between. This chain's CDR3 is CASSPQGRSNEKLFF. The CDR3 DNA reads TGTGCCAGCAGCCCCCAGGGGCGGTCTAATGAAAAACTGTTTTTT.

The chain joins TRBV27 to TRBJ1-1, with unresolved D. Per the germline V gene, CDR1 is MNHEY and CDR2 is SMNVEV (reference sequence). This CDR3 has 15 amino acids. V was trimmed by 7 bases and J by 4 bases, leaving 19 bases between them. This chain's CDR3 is CASTLRPGWSTEAFF. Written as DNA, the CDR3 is TGTGCCAGCACCCTGCGCCCGGGATGGAGCACTGAAGCTTTCTTT.

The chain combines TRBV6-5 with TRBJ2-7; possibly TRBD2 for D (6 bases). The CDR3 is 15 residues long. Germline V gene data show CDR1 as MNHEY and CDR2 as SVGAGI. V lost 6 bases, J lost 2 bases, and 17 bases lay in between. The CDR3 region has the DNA TGTGCCAGCAGCTCGCCCCGGGGGATCGCCTACGAGCAGTACTTC. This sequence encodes CASSSPRGIAYEQYF.

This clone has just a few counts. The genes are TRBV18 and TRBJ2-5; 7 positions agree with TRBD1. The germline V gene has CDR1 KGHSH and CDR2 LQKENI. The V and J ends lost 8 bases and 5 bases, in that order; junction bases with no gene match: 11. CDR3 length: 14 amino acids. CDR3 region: CASRPGQSFETQYF. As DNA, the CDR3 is TGTGCCAGCCGACCGGGACAGTCTTTTGAGACCCAGTACTTC.

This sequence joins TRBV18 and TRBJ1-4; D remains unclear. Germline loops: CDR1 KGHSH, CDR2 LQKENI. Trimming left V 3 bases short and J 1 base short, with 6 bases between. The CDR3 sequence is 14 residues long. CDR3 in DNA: TGTGCCAGCTCACCGACACAAACTAATGAAAAACTGTTTTTT. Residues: CASSPTQTNEKLFF.

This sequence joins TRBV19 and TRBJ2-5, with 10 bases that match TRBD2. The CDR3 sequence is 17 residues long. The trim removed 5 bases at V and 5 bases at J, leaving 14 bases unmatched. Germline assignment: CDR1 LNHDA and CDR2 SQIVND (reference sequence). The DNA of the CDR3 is TGTGCCAGTAGTGAGGAGGCAGCGGGAGGGCCTGGGGAGACCCAGTACTTC. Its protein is CASSEEAAGGPGETQYF.

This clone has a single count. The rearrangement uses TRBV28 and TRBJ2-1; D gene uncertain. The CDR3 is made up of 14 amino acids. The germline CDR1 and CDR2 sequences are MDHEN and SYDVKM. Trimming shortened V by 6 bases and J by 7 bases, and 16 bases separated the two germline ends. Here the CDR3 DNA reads TGTGCCAGCAGCCTCCGACTTGAGTTTAATGAGCAGTTCTTC. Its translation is CASSLRLEFNEQFF.

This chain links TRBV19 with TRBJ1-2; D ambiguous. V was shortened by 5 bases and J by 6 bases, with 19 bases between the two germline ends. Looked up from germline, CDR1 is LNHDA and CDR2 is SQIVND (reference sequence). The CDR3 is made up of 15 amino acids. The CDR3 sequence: CASSLRRVPIDGYTF. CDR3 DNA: TGTGCCAGTAGTCTCCGGAGGGTCCCCATAGATGGCTACACCTTC.

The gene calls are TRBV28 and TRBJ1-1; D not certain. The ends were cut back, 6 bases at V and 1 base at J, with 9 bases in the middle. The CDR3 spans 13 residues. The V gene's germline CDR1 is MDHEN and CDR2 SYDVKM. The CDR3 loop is CASSLPENTEAFF. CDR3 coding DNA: TGTGCCAGCAGCCTTCCAGAGAACACTGAAGCTTTCTTT.

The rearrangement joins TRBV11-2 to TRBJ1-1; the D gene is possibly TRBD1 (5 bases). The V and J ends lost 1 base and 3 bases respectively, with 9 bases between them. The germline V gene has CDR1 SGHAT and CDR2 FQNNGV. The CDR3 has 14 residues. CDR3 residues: CASSLGEGYTEAFF. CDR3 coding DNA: TGTGCCAGCAGCTTAGGGGAGGGGTACACTGAAGCTTTCTTT. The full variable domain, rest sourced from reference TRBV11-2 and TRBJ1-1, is EAGVAQSPRYKIIEKRQSVAFWCNPISGHATLYWYQQILGQGPKLLIQFQNNGVVDDSQLPKDRFSAERLKGVDSTLKIQPAKLEDSAVYLCASSLGEGYTEAFFGQGTRLTVV.

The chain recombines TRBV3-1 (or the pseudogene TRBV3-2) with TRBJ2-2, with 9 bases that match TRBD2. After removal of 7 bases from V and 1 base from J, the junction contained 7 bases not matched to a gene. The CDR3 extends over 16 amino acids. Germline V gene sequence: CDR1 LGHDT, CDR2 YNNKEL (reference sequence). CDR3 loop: CASKLLTSGNTGELFF. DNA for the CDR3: TGTGCCAGCAAGCTATTGACTAGCGGGAACACCGGGGAGCTGTTTTTT.

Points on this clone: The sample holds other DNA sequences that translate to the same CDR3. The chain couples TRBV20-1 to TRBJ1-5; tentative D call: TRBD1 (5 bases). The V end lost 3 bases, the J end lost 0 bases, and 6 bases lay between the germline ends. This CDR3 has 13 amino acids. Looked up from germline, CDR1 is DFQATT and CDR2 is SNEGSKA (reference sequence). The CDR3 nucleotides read TGCAGTGCTAGTCAGGGTAGCAATCAGCCCCAGCATTTT. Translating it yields CSASQGSNQPQHF.

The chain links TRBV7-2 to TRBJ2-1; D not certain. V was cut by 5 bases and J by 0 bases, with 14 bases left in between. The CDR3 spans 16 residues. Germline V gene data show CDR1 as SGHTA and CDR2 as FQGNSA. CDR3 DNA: TGTGCCAGCAGCCTCCCCGGCGGCTCCTCCTACAATGAGCAGTTCTTC. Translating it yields CASSLPGGSSYNEQFF.

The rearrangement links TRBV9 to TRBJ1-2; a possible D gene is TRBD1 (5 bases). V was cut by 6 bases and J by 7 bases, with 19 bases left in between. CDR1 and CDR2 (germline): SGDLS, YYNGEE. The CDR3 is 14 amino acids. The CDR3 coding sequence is TGTGCCAGCAAACCTCAGGGCTCTCTGGGTGGCTACACCTTC. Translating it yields CASKPQGSLGGYTF. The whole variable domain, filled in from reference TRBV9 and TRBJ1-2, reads DSGVTQTPKHLITATGQRVTLRCSPRSGDLSVYWYQQSLDQGLQFLIQYYNGEERAKGNILERFSAQQFPDLHSELNLSSLELGDSALYFCASKPQGSLGGYTFGSGTRLTVV.

The CDR3 region has the DNA TGTGCCAGCACCACAGGGGGGAATGAAAAACTGTTTTTT. Its protein is CASTTGGNEKLFF. The chain is built from TRBV28 and TRBJ1-4, with 8 bases identical to TRBD1. V shed 7 bases, J shed 5 bases, and the junction held 3 bases outside the gene matches. The germline CDR1 and CDR2 sequences are MDHEN and SYDVKM. This CDR3 is built from 13 residues.